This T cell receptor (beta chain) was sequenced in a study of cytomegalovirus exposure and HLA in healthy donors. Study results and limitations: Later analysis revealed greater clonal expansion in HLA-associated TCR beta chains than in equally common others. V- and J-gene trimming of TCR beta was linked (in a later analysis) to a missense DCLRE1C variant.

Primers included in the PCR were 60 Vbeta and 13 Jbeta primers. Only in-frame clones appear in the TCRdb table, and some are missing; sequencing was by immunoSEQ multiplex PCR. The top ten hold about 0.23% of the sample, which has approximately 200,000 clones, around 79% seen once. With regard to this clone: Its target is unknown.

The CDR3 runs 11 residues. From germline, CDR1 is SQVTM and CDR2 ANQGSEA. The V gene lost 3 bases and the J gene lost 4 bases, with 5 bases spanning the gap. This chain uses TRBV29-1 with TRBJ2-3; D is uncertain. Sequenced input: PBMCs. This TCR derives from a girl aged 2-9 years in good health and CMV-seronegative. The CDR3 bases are TGCAGCGTTGACGCGTCAGATACGCAGTATTTT. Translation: CSVDASDTQYF.